This T cell receptor beta chain came from a study of cytomegalovirus exposure and HLA in healthy donors. 13 Jbeta primers and 60 Vbeta primers were used for the PCR. The protocol was immunoSEQ multiplex PCR, while the TCRdb copy is restricted to in-frame clones and leaves out a portion. The sample lists about 90,000 clones, roughly 73% seen once, with around 2.1% in the top ten. Sequenced: PBMCs. This receptor was obtained from a boy between 5 and 17 years old in good health and CMV-seronegative.

The CDR3 region is CASRPFSGPRGQTEAFF. As DNA, the CDR3 is TGTGCCAGCAGACCTTTTTCCGGGCCCAGGGGCCAAACTGAAGCTTTCTTT. The V and J genes are TRBV25-1 and TRBJ1-1, with D maybe TRBD1 (6 bases). V shed 6 bases and J shed 5 bases, with 25 bases lying between them. The CDR3 loop spans 17 amino acids. Germline CDR1 reads MGHDK; CDR2 reads SYGVNS.